This record covers a single TCR beta chain. Original handling: Amplification from reference gene primers served as the basis for estimated nucleated cell counts. The protocol was immunoSEQ multiplex PCR, while the TCRdb copy is restricted to in-frame clones and leaves out a portion. The V and J calls and clone size were taken over from that table, and D and trimming were inferred from the DNA. The repertoire holds about 210,000 clones, with approximately 89% as singletons. The sample originates from a study of blood T cell repertoires in COVID-19. Across the whole study: The samples span acute and convalescent COVID-19 from the United States, Italy and Spain. Sources were T cells, B-cell-depleted T cells, or PBMCs; the material itself was cDNA or gDNA.

This CDR3 has 14 amino acids. The J gene is TRBJ1-2, the V gene TRBV21-1. TRBV21-1 corresponds to a pseudogene. This TCR derives from a woman in her thirties or forties with acute or convalescent COVID-19. Source material: peripheral blood. The DNA for the CDR3 is TGTGCCAGCAGCCCACTCCCCCGGTCCTATGGCTACACCTTC. Translating it yields CASSPLPRSYGYTF.